This record concerns one T cell receptor (beta chain) sequence. Its antigen remains unknown. The data belong to a study of beta chain features in type 1 diabetes. Study observations and caveats: Shorter TCRB CDR3s, moderately but significantly so, marked every one of the four CD4+ subsets in Type 1 diabetes patients.

The study reverse transcribed the entire isolated RNA, so it sequenced expressed TCRB transcripts. Sequenced by immunoSEQ multiplex PCR; TCRdb stores in-frame clones only, minus some. The sample holds around 240,000 clones; around 10% are singletons and the top ten take under 0.045%. Germline V CDR1 and CDR2: LNHDA, SQIVND (reference sequence). The CDR3 is 16 amino acids. The V and J ends lost 3 bases and 6 bases respectively, with 15 bases between them. Sequencing was done on a sample of naive CD4+ T cells from blood. V gene TRBV19 combines with J gene TRBJ1-6; maybe TRBD1 (5 bases). The source is a woman younger than 30 in good health. The CDR3 region is CASSIQGWQSNSPLHF. Written as DNA, the CDR3 is TGTGCCAGTAGTATTCAGGGATGGCAGAGTAATTCACCCCTCCACTTT.